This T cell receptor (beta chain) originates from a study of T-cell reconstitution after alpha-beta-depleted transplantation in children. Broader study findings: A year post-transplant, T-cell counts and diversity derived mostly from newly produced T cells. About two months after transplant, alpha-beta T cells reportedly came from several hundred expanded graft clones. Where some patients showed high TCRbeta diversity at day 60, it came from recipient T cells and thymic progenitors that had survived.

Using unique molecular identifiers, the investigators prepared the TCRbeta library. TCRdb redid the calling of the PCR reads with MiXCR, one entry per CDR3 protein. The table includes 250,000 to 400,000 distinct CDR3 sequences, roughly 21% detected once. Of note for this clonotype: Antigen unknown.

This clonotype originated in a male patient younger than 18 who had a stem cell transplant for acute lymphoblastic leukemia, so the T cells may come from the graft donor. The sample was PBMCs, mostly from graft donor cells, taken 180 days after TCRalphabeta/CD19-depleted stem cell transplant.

The CDR3 reads CASSQGSRANEQFF. CDR3 sequence (DNA): TGTGCCAGCAGCCAAGGGTCAAGGGCCAATGAGCAGTTCTTC. The rearrangement links TRBV4-2 to TRBJ2-1; D gene unclear. The germline CDR1 and CDR2 sequences are LGHNA and YNFKEQ. The V end was cut by 1 base, the J end by 6 bases, with 10 bases between. The CDR3 has 14 amino acids.